This T cell receptor (delta chain) appears in the sequencing data of a study of delta chains in infants with herpesvirus infections (dated by TCRdb to 2021 to 2024). For context, the study as a whole: The study prospectively followed a Ugandan infant birth cohort from birth to characterize gammadelta T cell responses to primary cytomegalovirus (CMV) infection. The study looked for a public fetal Vdelta1/Vgamma8 gammadelta TCR clonotype in infants infected with CMV after birth. gammadelta TCRs were sequenced from PBMC of 18 CMV-infected infants (one congenitally infected) and roughly eight CMV-uninfected infants with enough sample available. By approximate age, the infant blood samples fell into groups of 1.5, 4, 8 and 12 months. The previously published Belgian fetal and cord blood gammadelta TCR data were not generated in this cohort and were added only for comparison.

The investigation overall reported the following: Limitations noted by the authors included a small sample size and a lack of race- or environment-matched controls, because nearly all Ugandans acquire CMV before adulthood. The public Vdelta1 clonotype was detected in about 20% of the 18 CMV-infected infants, namely three infected postnatally before 120 days of age and the congenitally infected infant. The frequency of the public clonotype among Vdelta1 cells appeared to be inversely correlated with age at infection and fell quickly, apparently not lasting beyond roughly nine weeks. Presence of the public clonotype at levels below the detection limit might still occur in CMV-uninfected infants. The public clonotype was found only at the first time point after infection and was absent in uninfected infants and in those infected after 120 days.

In Kampala, Uganda, pregnant women receiving prenatal care were recruited and their infants were enrolled, and documentation of maternal HIV status was required. Weekly visits were made to families, and infant clinical information, oral swabs and peripheral blood were collected beginning at 6 weeks of age and every 4 months thereafter. After blood was collected in heparin tubes, PBMC were isolated using Ficoll-Paque density gradient centrifugation and then cryopreserved. The library was prepared using RT-PCR. PBMC RNA was reverse transcribed with SuperScript II using gamma-chain- and delta-chain-specific primers to generate TCR cDNA. cDNA was purified with AMPure XP beads, amplified, and indexed with Illumina adapters using the Nextera XT Index Kit. Sequencing of gammadelta TCR libraries was carried out on an Illumina MiSeq using a V2 300-cycle kit. Turning to the authors' computational methods: Using MiXCR v2.1.12, CDR3 sequences were assembled, and reads were mapped onto D, J and V genes obtained from GenBank. VDJtools v1.2.1 was used to analyze the repertoires of the CDR3 clonotypes. Clonotypes were called again by TCRdb from the public reads via CATT, and duplicate nucleotide sequences were then merged into one entry. The V and J calls were determined by TCRdb, not by the authors. A total of 350 to 550 delta-chain clones appear in this sample, roughly 17% of them only once. Around 48% of the sample is taken by the ten largest.

There are 19 amino acids in the CDR3, from cysteine to phenylalanine inclusive. The kept DNA is CDR3 alone, 57 bases in frame from the first base. The germline V gene provides CDR1 TSESDYY and CDR2 QEAYKQQN. A distance of 33 bases separates the germline ends of V and J, which lose 4 bases and 8 bases respectively. Only a few counts were recorded for this clone. The antigen it recognizes is unknown. A read error is likely here: a far larger clone is one base away. Additional DNA sequences in this sample encode the identical CDR3. This TCR derives from a human donor who was a Ugandan infant, either HIV-exposed or HIV-unexposed (not recorded which). The specimen comprised peripheral blood, sampled at time point 1 of longitudinal follow-up. The rearrangement combines TRAV38-2/DV8 with TRDJ1; TRDD3 is perhaps the D gene, given 6 matching bases. The DNA sequence is given as TGTGCTTATAGGCCGAATTCCCAACGCGTACTGGGCACGAGCGACAAACTCATCTTT. This is translated as CAYRPNSQRVLGTSDKLIF.